This T cell receptor (beta chain) comes out of a study of cytomegalovirus exposure and HLA in healthy donors. Study summary: A prior analysis found about 120 million unique TCR beta sequences from around 190 million T cells.

With 60 Vbeta and 13 Jbeta primers, the PCR was carried out. Generated by immunoSEQ multiplex PCR, the TCRdb table keeps only in-frame clones and is missing some. The ten top clones account for roughly 0.74%, within a sample of 180,000 or so clones. Study results and limitations: Upon later analysis, HLA-associated TCR beta chains proved more clonally expanded than other, equally common chains.

As for this clone: Its antigen is not known.

The sequence was obtained from a boy aged 5 to 17 in good health and CMV-seronegative. Sequenced input: PBMCs.

CDR3 nucleotides: TGTGCCAGTAGTGCCGGACTAGACCCTTACAATGAGCAGTTCTTC. It encodes CASSAGLDPYNEQFF. The chain recombines TRBV19 with TRBJ2-1; 7 nucleotides match TRBD2. The CDR3 spans 15 residues. Germline lookup yields CDR1 LNHDA and CDR2 SQIVND (reference sequence). With 5 bases clipped from V and 4 bases from J, the junction kept 8 bases outside the gene matches.